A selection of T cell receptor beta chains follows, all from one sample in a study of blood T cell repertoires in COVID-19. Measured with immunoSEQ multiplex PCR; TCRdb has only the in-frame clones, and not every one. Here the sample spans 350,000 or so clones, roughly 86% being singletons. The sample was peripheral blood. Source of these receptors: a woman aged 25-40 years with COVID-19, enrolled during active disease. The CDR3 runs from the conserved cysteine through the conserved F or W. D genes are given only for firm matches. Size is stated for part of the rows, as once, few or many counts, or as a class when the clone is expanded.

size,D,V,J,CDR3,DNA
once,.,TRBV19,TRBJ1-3,CASSIQRGNTIYF,TGTGCCAGTAGTATCCAGAGGGGAAACACCATATATTTT
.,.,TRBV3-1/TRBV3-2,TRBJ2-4,CASSQVGRRDIQYF,TGTGCCAGCAGCCAAGTCGGCAGGCGGGACATTCAGTACTTC
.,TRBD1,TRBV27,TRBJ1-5,CASSFTGQGGQPQHF,TGTGCCAGCAGTTTCACGGGACAGGGAGGTCAGCCCCAGCATTTT
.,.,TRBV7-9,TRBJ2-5,CASSLQGETQYF,TGTGCCAGCAGCTTGCAGGGAGAGACCCAGTACTTC
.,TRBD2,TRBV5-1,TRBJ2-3,CASSSGLAGGPSTDTQYF,TGCGCCAGCAGCTCGGGACTAGCGGGAGGGCCCTCGACAGATACGCAGTATTTT
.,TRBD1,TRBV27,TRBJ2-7,CASSSPRQGAKDEQYF,TGTGCCAGCAGTTCCCCCCGACAGGGGGCTAAGGACGAGCAGTACTTC
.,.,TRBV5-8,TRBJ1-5,CASSFPGVGNQPQHF,TGTGCCAGCAGCTTCCCAGGCGTGGGCAATCAGCCCCAGCATTTT
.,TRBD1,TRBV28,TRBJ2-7,CASSSLGQGAFYEQYF,TGTGCCAGCAGTTCCCTAGGACAGGGGGCTTTCTACGAGCAGTACTTC
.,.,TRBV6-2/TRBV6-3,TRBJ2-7,CASSPDSREQYF,TGTGCCAGCAGTCCCGACTCCCGGGAGCAGTACTTC
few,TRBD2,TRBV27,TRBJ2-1,CASSLSWLAANEQFF,TGTGCCAGCAGTTTATCGTGGCTAGCGGCCAATGAGCAGTTCTTC
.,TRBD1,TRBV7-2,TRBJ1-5,CASSLVPGQGAIQPQHF,TGTGCCAGCAGCTTAGTTCCGGGACAGGGGGCGATTCAGCCCCAGCATTTT
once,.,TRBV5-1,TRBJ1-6,CASSLEPRLHSPLHF,TGCGCCAGCAGCTTGGAGCCCAGGCTACATTCACCCCTCCACTTT